Shown below are 20 T cell receptor beta chains from a single sample sequenced in a study of T cells in Graves' hyperthyroidism and ophthalmopathy (dated by TCRdb to between 2018 and 2020). The protocol used for the library was multiplex PCR. Instrument on record: Illumina HiSeq 2000. TCR beta CDR3 regions were amplified from RNA transcripts. For the first round of RT-PCR on the TCR CDR3, the HTBI primer set was used together with the Qiagen OneStep RT-PCR kit. Clones were called with MiXCR by TCRdb after fastp trimmed the public reads at Q25, and only in-frame beta chains were retained. For every CDR3 protein sequence, its rows merge into one entry that carries the most common genes and DNA. For this sample the table gives approximately 570,000 distinct CDR3 sequences, of which less than 20% were detected only once. Jointly, the top ten make up around 50% of the sample. Sequencing was carried out using blood. The origin of the receptors is a man aged 40-50 years with Graves' ophthalmopathy.

This clonotype appeared many times. The DNA of the CDR3 is TGCGCCAGCAGCCACGGGGACAGACAAAACAATGAGCAGTTCTTC. Translation: CASSHGDRQNNEQFF. This chain joins TRBV5-1 and TRBJ2-1; the match to TRBD1 covers 7 bases. Germline V gene sequence: CDR1 SGHRS, CDR2 YFSETQ. CDR3 length: 15 amino acids. V trimming: 4 bases; J trimming: 5 bases; junction bases outside the gene matches: 9.

This clonotype was detected ten times or more. The V and J genes are TRBV20-1 and TRBJ2-7, with D perhaps matching TRBD1 or TRBD2 (5 bases each). V lost 2 bases, J lost 2 bases, and 10 bases lay in between. The CDR3 loop spans 13 amino acids. The germline V gene encodes CDR1 DFQATT and CDR2 SNEGSKA (reference sequence). In DNA form, the CDR3 reads TGCAGTGCTAGAACGGGGACGGCCTACGAGCAGTACTTC. It encodes CSARTGTAYEQYF.

This clonotype came up many times. This chain links TRBV2 with TRBJ2-3, with D tentatively TRBD2 (5 bases). Germline assignment: CDR1 SNHLY and CDR2 FYNNEI. V lost 7 bases, J lost 1 base, and 12 bases lay in between. The CDR3 spans 14 residues. CDR3 residues: CASIPTTRTDTQYF. The CDR3 DNA follows: TGTGCCAGCATCCCGACTACACGCACAGATACGCAGTATTTT.

This clonotype appeared many times. The CDR3 loop reads CASSLTGGRTDTQYF. CDR3 DNA sequence: TGTGCCAGCAGCTTAACCGGGGGACGCACAGATACGCAGTATTTT. J is TRBJ2-3 and V is TRBV7-3, with D possibly matching TRBD2 (6 bases). Germline assignment: CDR1 SGHTA and CDR2 FQGTGA. This CDR3 is built from 15 residues. The V gene lost 0 bases and the J gene lost 1 base, with 8 bases spanning the gap.

The chain has TRBV29-1 and TRBJ2-1; D tentatively fits TRBD1 or TRBD2 (5 bases each). Germline values: CDR1 SQVTM, CDR2 ANQGSEA. The length of the CDR3 is 13 residues. Trimming removed 3 bases at V and 0 bases at J, with 6 bases between. CDR3 nucleotide sequence: TGCAGCGTTGACGGGGCCTCCTACAATGAGCAGTTCTTC. Its translation: CSVDGASYNEQFF.

This clonotype showed up many times. The J gene is TRBJ2-7, the V gene TRBV2; a weak D match, TRBD1 (6 bases). Trimming removed 4 bases at V and 1 base at J, with 20 bases between. Germline CDR1 is SNHLY and CDR2 is FYNNEI. This CDR3 spans 17 amino acids. The DNA for the CDR3 is TGTGCCAGCAGTGCTCGTTTAACGGACAGCCTATCCTACGAGCAGTACTTC. It yields the protein CASSARLTDSLSYEQYF.

Notes on this clonotype: A clone one base away is much larger, so this may be a read error. The chain has TRBV7-3 and TRBJ2-2; no reliable D call. The CDR3 sequence is 13 residues long. Germline V gene data show CDR1 as SGHTA and CDR2 as FQGTGA. The CDR3 loop is CSSSFRHTGELFF. CDR3 sequence (DNA): TGTTCCAGCAGCTTTAGACACACCGGGGAGCTGTTTTTT.

The chain has TRBV2 and TRBJ2-1; TRBD2 aligns across 11 bases. This CDR3 spans 15 amino acids. Germline V gives CDR1 SNHLY, CDR2 FYNNEI. Trimming took 6 bases from V and 7 from J; bases not matched to a gene: 8. CDR3 loop: CASRGPTSGGNEQFF. The CDR3 nucleotides are TGTGCCAGCAGGGGACCCACTAGCGGGGGAAATGAGCAGTTCTTC.

This clonotype was counted many times. J is TRBJ2-7 and V is TRBV3-1, with D hard to call. V was shortened by 0 bases and J by 6 bases, with 6 bases between the two germline ends. Germline values: CDR1 LGHDT, CDR2 YNNKEL (reference sequence). CDR3 size: 12 residues. CDR3 DNA: TGTGCCAGCAGCCAAGATACGATCGAGCAGTACTTC. Protein sequence: CASSQDTIEQYF.

Ten or more counts support this clonotype. The rearrangement uses TRBV5-4 and TRBJ2-5; D tentatively fits TRBD1 or TRBD2 (5 bases each). The germline V gene encodes CDR1 SGHNT and CDR2 YYREEE (reference sequence). The CDR3 consists of 13 residues. Trimming shortened V by 3 bases and J by 4 bases, and 10 bases separated the two germline ends. Here the CDR3 DNA reads TGTGCCAGCAGCTATGGGGACCGAGAGACCCAGTACTTC. Translation gives CASSYGDRETQYF.

This clonotype turned up a few times. The gene calls are TRBV14 and TRBJ2-3; TRBD2 matches 8 bases. CDR1 is SGHDN, CDR2 FVKESK, per germline. V lost 4 bases, J lost 9 bases, and 15 bases stayed unmatched. The CDR3 consists of 16 residues. CDR3 in amino acids: CASSPSLLAGGTTQYF. The CDR3 coding sequence is TGTGCCAGCAGCCCCTCTTTGCTAGCGGGCGGAACCACGCAGTATTTT.

This clonotype showed up just a few times. This sequence joins TRBV19 and TRBJ2-5; D is unresolved. The CDR3 is made up of 14 amino acids. Trimming took 3 bases from V and 1 from J, leaving 9 bases between them. The germline gives CDR1 LNHDA, CDR2 SQIVND (reference sequence). This chain's CDR3 is CASSMQVLQETQYF. As DNA, the CDR3 is TGTGCCAGTAGTATGCAGGTCCTCCAAGAGACCCAGTACTTC.

This clonotype was detected only a few times. The chain links TRBV7-3 to TRBJ2-5; possibly TRBD2 for D (7 bases). CDR1 SGHTA and CDR2 FQGTGA come from the germline V gene. V was shortened by 2 bases and J by 5 bases, with 18 bases between the two germline ends. The CDR3 sequence is 16 residues long. The CDR3 nucleotides are TGTGCCAGCAGCTTATGGTCGACCGGGGGGCGGGAGACCCAGTACTTC. Translating it yields CASSLWSTGGRETQYF.

This clonotype was recorded many times. The V call is TRBV7-2, the J call TRBJ2-3, with unresolved D. Between the trimmed V and J ends, which lost 2 bases and 4 bases, there was a span of 7 bases. CDR1 and CDR2 (germline): SGHTA, FQGNSA. The CDR3 has 13 amino acids. CDR3 loop: CASSLNEADTQYF. The CDR3 nucleotides read TGTGCCAGCAGCTTAAACGAGGCAGATACGCAGTATTTT.

This clonotype has a count of ten or more. The chain employs TRBV2 and TRBJ2-1; D might be TRBD2 (6 bases). This CDR3 is 15 amino acids long. Trimming pared 7 bases from V and 9 bases from J, leaving 22 bases between. Germline assignment: CDR1 SNHLY and CDR2 FYNNEI. Here the CDR3 DNA reads TGTGCCAGCACCCCCGCTCTAGCGCGACGGGGTGAGCAGTTCTTC. It translates to CASTPALARRGEQFF.

Regarding this clonotype: A much larger clone differs by one base, so this may be a read error. The chain employs TRBV11-2 and TRBJ2-5; the match to TRBD1 covers 7 bases. This CDR3 has 13 amino acids. Germline assignment: CDR1 SGHAT and CDR2 FQNNGV. Here the CDR3 reads CAGSSNRGETQYF. In DNA, the CDR3 is TGTGCCGGCAGCTCCAACAGGGGAGAGACCCAGTACTTC.

This clonotype was counted at least ten times. The V and J genes are TRBV20-1 and TRBJ2-1, with 7 bases fitting TRBD2. Trimming cost V 5 bases and J 6 bases; bases outside gene matches: 13. The CDR3 is 15 amino acids. Per the germline V gene, CDR1 is DFQATT and CDR2 is SNEGSKA (reference sequence). DNA of the CDR3: TGCAGTGCTCCCTTACAGCGGGGCCTCACCAATGAGCAGTTCTTC. Protein product: CSAPLQRGLTNEQFF.

The chain combines TRBV7-9 with TRBJ2-1; maybe TRBD2 (6 bases). CDR1 SEHNR and CDR2 FQNEAQ come from the germline V gene (reference sequence). CDR3 length equals 15 residues. V lost 5 bases and J 8 bases, leaving 19 bases between the germline ends. For the CDR3, the DNA is TGTGCCAGCAGCCCCTCGGGGGAACGTGTACATGAGCAGTTCTTC. It is translated as CASSPSGERVHEQFF.

This clonotype was recorded many times. The V gene is TRBV5-6, the J gene TRBJ2-3; unclear D gene. Trimming left V 1 base short and J 1 base short, with 13 bases between. The V gene's germline CDR1 is SGHDT and CDR2 YYEEEE. The CDR3 is 16 residues long. For the CDR3, the DNA is TGTGCCAGCAGCTTGCTAACCAGGTCCCGCACAGATACGCAGTATTTT. This codes for CASSLLTRSRTDTQYF.

The genes are TRBV19 and TRBJ1-5; TRBD1 matches at 7 bases. J was trimmed by 1 base and V by 0 bases; bases with no gene match: 6. The CDR3 sequence is 17 residues long. CDR1 LNHDA and CDR2 SQIVND come from the germline V gene (reference sequence). CDR3 sequence reads: CASSIDRDRRSNQPQHF. CDR3 in DNA: TGTGCCAGTAGTATAGACCGGGACAGAAGGAGCAATCAGCCCCAGCATTTT. Full variable domain (rest looked up from reference TRBV19 and TRBJ1-5): DGGITQSPKYLFRKEGQNVTLSCEQNLNHDAMYWYRQDPGQGLRLIYYSQIVNDFQKGDIAEGYSVSREKKESFPLTVTSAQKNPTAFYLCASSIDRDRRSNQPQHFGDGTRLSIL.